This T cell receptor beta chain comes out of a study of CD8+ T cells in alopecia areata. Turning to the study itself: Severity in treated patients was scored by percentage of scalp area affected. General study findings and limits: Expanded CD8+ clones among the top 100, and scalp clonality, were significantly decreased by tofacitinib. Lesional scalp exceeded normal scalp in clonality, especially in alopecia totalis/universalis. Many expanded lesional clones persisted during tofacitinib (in both scalp and blood).

As the sequencing template, cDNA was produced by extracting RNA and reverse transcribing it. The method was immunoSEQ multiplex PCR; TCRdb's version includes in-frame clones alone and lacks a portion of them. The sample lists under 150,000 clones, less than 70% occurring once. To note about this clone: Its antigen is still unknown. The junction shows a germline mismatch at one end, possibly a read error.

The treatment denotes: oral pan-JAK inhibitor, 5-10 mg twice daily. The receptor's source is a human donor with alopecia areata. The starting material was CD4+ T cells sorted from blood, obtained at week 24, from a patient treated with tofacitinib.

The CDR3 DNA reads as TGCAGCGTGGAAGACAGGGCGACTGAAGCTTTCTTT. This gives the protein CSVEDRATEAFF. The chain combines TRBV29-1 with TRBJ1-1, with 7 positions matching TRBD1. This CDR3 has 12 residues. Germline V gene lookup returns CDR1 SQVTM and CDR2 ANQGSEA.